This passage covers 31 T cell receptor beta chains from one sample sequenced in a study of vaccination and CD4 T cells after COVID-19. Their specific antigens are unknown. The Oncomine TCR Beta short-read assay sequenced DNA from cultured CD4+ T cells. In TCRdb, the PCR reads were re-called with MiXCR into one record per CDR3 protein. Of under 30,000 distinct CDR3 sequences detected, approximately 48% appear once; the ten largest clones hold roughly 19%. Treatment meaning: roughly 10-day PBMC culture with coronavirus spike peptide pools or control peptides (ViraFEST assay). Specimen: CD4+ T cells from blood, cultured in vitro, collected before SARS-CoV-2 vaccination. Receptors originate from a human donor who received a COVID-19 vaccine.

The V call is TRBV10-3, the J call TRBJ2-1, with 9 positions matching TRBD1. CDR3 length: 15 residues. Germline CDR1 and CDR2: ENHRY and SYGVKD. With V trimmed by 6 bases and J by 3 bases, 6 bases remained unmatched. The CDR3 spells CAIRPGQGFYNEQFF. DNA of the CDR3: TGTGCCATCAGGCCCGGACAGGGGTTCTACAATGAGCAGTTCTTC.

This clonotype was observed a handful of times. The chain links TRBV19 to TRBJ1-2, with D perhaps matching TRBD1 (5 bases). The CDR3 is 14 amino acids. Germline V gene data show CDR1 as LNHDA and CDR2 as SQIVND (reference sequence). Trimming shortened V by 8 bases and J by 2 bases, and 15 bases separated the two germline ends. Written as DNA, the CDR3 is TGTGCCAGTCGACAGCGTCGGGGAAACTATGGCTACACCTTC. This encodes CASRQRRGNYGYTF.

The V and J genes are TRBV7-2 and TRBJ1-5; D not certain. Trimming shortened V by 2 bases and J by 6 bases, and 11 bases separated the two germline ends. CDR3 length: 14 amino acids. From germline, CDR1 is SGHTA and CDR2 FQGNSA. CDR3: CASSLTGSGQPQHF. As DNA, the CDR3 is TGTGCCAGCAGCTTAACGGGGAGCGGTCAGCCCCAGCATTTT.

This chain connects TRBV12-3 or TRBV12-4 to TRBJ1-2; D ambiguous. CDR3 length equals 14 residues. V shed 3 bases and J shed 7 bases, with 15 bases lying between them. In DNA form, the CDR3 reads TGTGCCAGCAGTTTCAACCCGAGGGCGGCTGGCTACACCTTC. Amino acids: CASSFNPRAAGYTF.

This rearrangement joins TRBV15 to TRBJ1-3, with D possibly TRBD1 on 5 matching bases. The germline V gene encodes CDR1 LNHNV and CDR2 YYDKDF (reference sequence). The CDR3 totals 15 residues. Between the trimmed V and J ends, which lost 8 bases and 0 bases, there was a span of 14 bases. The CDR3 spells CATRQGYSSGNTIYF. CDR3 coding DNA: TGTGCCACCCGCCAGGGCTACAGCTCTGGAAACACCATATATTTT. The whole variable domain, filled in from reference TRBV15 and TRBJ1-3, reads DAMVIQNPRYQVTQFGKPVTLSCSQTLNHNVMYWYQQKSSQAPKLLFHYYDKDFNNEADTPDNFQSRRPNTSFCFLDIRSPGLGDTAMYLCATRQGYSSGNTIYFGEGSWLTVV.

The chain recombines TRBV24-1 with TRBJ2-2; the D gene is possibly TRBD2 (6 bases). The CDR3 runs 15 residues. Germline loops: CDR1 KGHDR, CDR2 SFDVKD. Trimming removed 4 bases at V and 7 bases at J, with 15 bases between. The CDR3, as DNA: TGTGCCACCAGTGACCCGTACGGAGGGAACGGGGAGCTGTTTTTT. As protein: CATSDPYGGNGELFF.

The chain combines TRBV10-3 with TRBJ1-1, with a tentative D call TRBD1 (6 bases). CDR1 is ENHRY, CDR2 SYGVKD, per germline. The CDR3 has 13 amino acids. V lost 7 bases and J lost 1, with 10 bases in between. The CDR3, as DNA: TGTGCCATCACCCGAGGGGGGAACACTGAAGCTTTCTTT. Protein: CAITRGGNTEAFF.

The chain links TRBV30 to TRBJ1-5; D not resolved. Trimming removed 0 bases from V and 3 bases from J, with 6 bases in between. Germline assignment: CDR1 GTSNPN and CDR2 SVGIG (reference sequence). The CDR3 extends over 13 amino acids. The CDR3 nucleotides read TGTGCCTGGAGTGTCCAGAACAATCAGCCCCAGCATTTT. Residues: CAWSVQNNQPQHF. The variable domain in full, completed from reference TRBV30 and TRBJ1-5, reads SQTIHQWPATLVQPVGSPLSLECTVEGTSNPNLYWYRQAAGRGLQLLFYSVGIGQISSEVPQNLSASRPQDRQFILSSKKLLLSDSGFYLCAWSVQNNQPQHFGDGTRLSIL.

The V call is TRBV19, the J call TRBJ1-1, with D uncertain. The CDR3 loop spans 12 amino acids. V was cut by 7 bases and J by 0 bases, with 6 bases left in between. In germline, CDR1 is LNHDA, CDR2 SQIVND (reference sequence). The CDR3, as DNA: TGTGCCAGTATCACTATGAACACTGAAGCTTTCTTT. It is translated as CASITMNTEAFF. Variable domain in full (rest from reference TRBV19 and TRBJ1-1): DGGITQSPKYLFRKEGQNVTLSCEQNLNHDAMYWYRQDPGQGLRLIYYSQIVNDFQKGDIAEGYSVSREKKESFPLTVTSAQKNPTAFYLCASITMNTEAFFGQGTRLTVV.

The genes are TRBV29-1 and TRBJ1-2; unclear D gene. The CDR3 extends over 13 amino acids. Germline V gene lookup returns CDR1 SQVTM and CDR2 ANQGSEA. V lost 2 bases to trimming and J lost 4 bases, with 11 bases between them. CDR3 coding DNA: TGCAGCGTTGAACCCCTAATGGTCTATGGCTACACCTTC. It specifies CSVEPLMVYGYTF.

The chain joins TRBV2 to TRBJ2-2; TRBD1 matches at 8 bases. Trimming removed 4 bases from V and 4 bases from J; junction bases left unmatched: 8. The CDR3 loop spans 16 amino acids. Germline V lookup: CDR1 SNHLY, CDR2 FYNNEI. This CDR3 reads CASSGLGQAITGELFF. CDR3 nucleotide sequence: TGTGCCAGCAGTGGTCTGGGACAGGCGATCACCGGGGAGCTGTTTTTT.

A single count supports this clonotype. The rearrangement uses TRBV20-1 and TRBJ2-1, with 12 bases matching TRBD2. Germline V gene data show CDR1 as DFQATT and CDR2 as SNEGSKA (reference sequence). V trimming: 5 bases; J trimming: 6 bases; junction bases outside the gene matches: 5. The CDR3 spans 14 residues. This CDR3 reads CSAASGGAFNEQFF. The CDR3 DNA is TGCAGTGCTGCTAGCGGGGGGGCGTTCAATGAGCAGTTCTTC.

This chain joins TRBV10-1 and TRBJ1-5; tentative D call: TRBD1 (5 bases). This CDR3 has 14 residues. The V end lost 11 bases, the J end lost 0 bases, and 14 bases lay between the germline ends. CDR1 is WNHNN, CDR2 SYGVQD, per germline (reference sequence). The CDR3, as DNA: TGCGCCCTCGGGGCGAGGGTTAGCAATCAGCCCCAGCATTTT. This encodes CALGARVSNQPQHF.

The chain carries TRBV2 and TRBJ2-7, with TRBD1 identical over 7 bases. Germline CDR1 and CDR2: SNHLY and FYNNEI. This CDR3 spans 13 amino acids. Trimming at V came to 6 bases and at J to 3 bases, leaving 5 bases not matched to a gene. Here the CDR3 DNA reads TGTGCCAGCAGGACCCAGGGGGTCTACGAGCAGTACTTC. It specifies CASRTQGVYEQYF.

This clonotype was counted only a few times. The rearrangement links TRBV7-6 to TRBJ2-2; D remains unclear. CDR3 length: 14 residues. V was pared by 3 bases and J by 6 bases, with 11 bases between. Germline V gives CDR1 SGHVS, CDR2 FNYEAQ. The CDR3 nucleotides read TGTGCCAGCAGCTTGGGCAGGATGCCCGGGGAGCTGTTTTTT. Its translation: CASSLGRMPGELFF.

In this sample, this clonotype turned up a few times. This rearrangement joins TRBV6-1 to TRBJ1-1, with 8 bases aligning to TRBD1. CDR1 and CDR2 from the germline V gene are MNHNS and SASEGT. Trimming at V came to 8 bases and at J to 3 bases, leaving 8 bases not matched to a gene. This CDR3 is built from 14 residues. Written as DNA, the CDR3 is TGTGCCAGCGGATTACAGGGGGTCGACACTGAAGCTTTCTTT. Translating gives CASGLQGVDTEAFF.

The chain uses TRBV12-3 or TRBV12-4 and TRBJ1-1; TRBD1 is a possible D gene (5 bases). CDR3 size: 13 residues. V lost 6 bases and J 1 base, leaving 9 bases between the germline ends. The CDR3 is CASSLGQNTEAFF. CDR3 bases: TGTGCCAGCAGCCTAGGACAGAACACTGAAGCTTTCTTT.

The chain joins TRBV30 to TRBJ1-1; a possible D gene is TRBD1 (6 bases). This CDR3 region has 15 residues. CDR1 GTSNPN and CDR2 SVGIG come from the germline V gene (reference sequence). V was clipped by 4 bases and J by 1 base, with 16 bases between them. CDR3 DNA: TGTGCCTGGACCTCCCCGGGGGGGCCGAACACTGAAGCTTTCTTT. Residues: CAWTSPGGPNTEAFF.

CDR3 DNA sequence: TGTGCCAGCAGGGAACTGTCCAGGACTAGCGGGCCCTCACAGCAGTACTTC. Amino acids: CASRELSRTSGPSQQYF. The rearrangement uses TRBV6-4 and TRBJ2-7; TRBD2 agrees at 11 bases. Trimming removed 6 bases from V and 8 bases from J; junction bases left unmatched: 18. This CDR3 has 17 amino acids. In germline, CDR1 is MRHNA, CDR2 SNTAGT.

This clonotype appeared once. The chain carries TRBV18 and TRBJ2-5, with TRBD2 matching 10 bases. V lost 2 bases, J lost 9 bases, and 12 bases stayed unmatched. Germline V lookup: CDR1 KGHSH, CDR2 LQKENI. CDR3 length equals 16 residues. CDR3 residues: CASSPVRTSGNRAQYF. For the CDR3, the DNA is TGTGCCAGCTCACCAGTTCGGACTAGCGGCAACAGGGCCCAGTACTTC.

The chain employs TRBV29-1 and TRBJ1-5, with D perhaps TRBD1 (5 bases). The germline V gene has CDR1 SQVTM and CDR2 ANQGSEA. The CDR3 loop spans 13 amino acids. V dropped 3 bases and J dropped 4 bases, with 10 bases sitting between them. The DNA for the CDR3 is TGCAGCGTTGAGGGGCCGGGGAATCAGCCCCAGCATTTT. Its translation: CSVEGPGNQPQHF.

The chain carries TRBV2 and TRBJ1-4, with D unclear. The CDR3 has 12 residues. Germline V CDR1 and CDR2: SNHLY, FYNNEI. V was cut by 4 bases and J by 12 bases, with 12 bases left in between. This chain's CDR3 is CASSGLGFELFF. The CDR3 DNA follows: TGTGCCAGCAGTGGTTTGGGGTTCGAACTGTTTTTT.

This chain connects TRBV24-1 to TRBJ2-7; 10 positions match TRBD1. The germline V gene encodes CDR1 KGHDR and CDR2 SFDVKD. The CDR3 covers 14 residues. Trimming took 6 bases from V and 1 from J; bases not matched to a gene: 2. CDR3 bases: TGTGCCACCAGTATGGGACAGGGGTCCTACGAGCAGTACTTC. It codes for CATSMGQGSYEQYF.

V is TRBV19 and J is TRBJ2-1, with D possibly TRBD2 on 5 matching bases. Germline V gives CDR1 LNHDA, CDR2 SQIVND (reference sequence). The V end lost 7 bases, the J end lost 14 bases, and 24 bases lay between the germline ends. The CDR3 sequence is 14 residues long. CDR3 loop: CASNLYAGNWRKFF. The CDR3 DNA is TGTGCCAGTAACTTATACGCAGGAAATTGGAGGAAGTTCTTC.

CDR3 DNA sequence: TGTGCCAGTAGCGACAGGGGGCGTTCGTGGACCGGGGAGCTGTTTTTT. The encoded protein is CASSDRGRSWTGELFF. V usage is TRBV19 and J usage is TRBJ2-2, with 10 bases aligning to TRBD1. Germline loops: CDR1 LNHDA, CDR2 SQIVND (reference sequence). CDR3 length: 16 residues. With 6 bases clipped from V and 5 bases from J, the junction kept 9 bases outside the gene matches.

The sample holds one count of this clonotype. The V call is TRBV12-3 or TRBV12-4, the J call TRBJ1-1, with D tentatively TRBD1 (6 bases). This CDR3 comprises 14 residues. V dropped 4 bases and J dropped 4 bases, with 13 bases sitting between them. In nucleotides, the CDR3 is TGTGCCAGCAGTTCTCAGGGGAAAGGCACTGAAGCTTTCTTT. This translates into CASSSQGKGTEAFF.

The chain combines TRBV6-2 or TRBV6-3 with TRBJ2-3, with 10 positions matching TRBD2. This CDR3 has 14 amino acids. The germline V gene has CDR1 MNHEY and CDR2 SVGEGT. Germline trimming cut 8 bases from V and 8 bases from J; bases unmatched to any gene: 10. The CDR3 loop is CASSLAGVGGTQYF. The CDR3 region has the DNA TGTGCCAGCTCCCTAGCGGGGGTAGGTGGTACGCAGTATTTT.

The V and J genes are TRBV27 and TRBJ2-2, with D perhaps TRBD2 (5 bases). V was clipped by 6 bases and J by 2 bases, with 10 bases between them. The germline V gene has CDR1 MNHEY and CDR2 SMNVEV (reference sequence). The CDR3 has 14 residues. The CDR3: CASRRADNTGELFF. DNA of the CDR3: TGTGCCAGCAGGCGGGCAGACAACACCGGGGAGCTGTTTTTT.

The rearrangement links TRBV20-1 to TRBJ2-2; possible D gene TRBD1, 8 bases. V lost 3 bases, J lost 5 bases, and 13 bases lay in between. The CDR3 is 14 amino acids. CDR1 and CDR2 from the germline V gene are DFQATT and SNEGSKA (reference sequence). The CDR3 sequence is CSASLQGGTGELFF. The CDR3 DNA is TGCAGTGCTAGTTTACAGGGGGGGACCGGGGAGCTGTTTTTT.

This clonotype was counted once. The chain has TRBV19 and TRBJ1-1, with a tentative D call TRBD1 (5 bases). In germline, CDR1 is LNHDA, CDR2 SQIVND (reference sequence). Trimming took 4 bases from V and 1 from J, leaving 10 bases between them. The CDR3 is 14 residues long. CDR3 amino acids: CASSTLTANTEAFF. CDR3 bases: TGTGCCAGTAGTACTCTGACAGCGAACACTGAAGCTTTCTTT.

The chain has TRBV11-1 and TRBJ2-4; D is undetermined. V lost 5 bases and J 4 bases, leaving 9 bases between the germline ends. Germline assignment: CDR1 SGHAT and CDR2 FQDESV (reference sequence). The CDR3 totals 13 residues. CDR3 amino acids: CASSLTIKNIQYF. DNA for the CDR3: TGTGCCAGCAGCCTCACTATTAAAAACATTCAGTACTTC.